These 22 T cell receptor beta chains were sequenced from one sample in a study of blood T cell repertoires in COVID-19. Sequenced by immunoSEQ multiplex PCR; TCRdb stores in-frame clones only, minus some. In the table there are hundreds of thousands of clones, roughly 90% of which are singletons. The sample was peripheral blood. The source is a woman in her thirties with COVID-19, enrolled during active disease.

The chain uses TRBV3-1 (or the pseudogene TRBV3-2) and TRBJ1-1, with D unresolved. The CDR3 runs 14 residues. The germline V and J ends were trimmed by 0 bases and 4 bases, with 9 bases remaining between them. CDR1 and CDR2 (germline): LGHDT, YNNKEL (reference sequence). In nucleotides, the CDR3 is TGTGCCAGCAGCCAAGATCCGGTTGGCACTGAAGCTTTCTTT. As protein: CASSQDPVGTEAFF.

The J gene is TRBJ2-6, the V gene TRBV5-1, with a possible D match to TRBD1 (5 bases). The ends were cut back, 4 bases at V and 0 bases at J, with 8 bases in the middle. This CDR3 spans 15 amino acids. The germline gives CDR1 SGHRS, CDR2 YFSETQ. The CDR3 loop is CASSPRGSGANVLTF. CDR3 nucleotides: TGCGCCAGCAGCCCAAGGGGCTCTGGGGCCAACGTCCTGACTTTC.

This rearrangement joins TRBV6-2 or TRBV6-3 to TRBJ2-7; 14 bases align to TRBD2. Germline CDR1 MNHEY, CDR2 SVGEGT. V was clipped by 6 bases and J by 4 bases; unmatched bases: 11. This CDR3 region has 17 residues. The CDR3 nucleotides are TGTGCCAGCAGCCGCCCTATGGGACTAGCGGGAGCTTACGAGCAGTACGTC. Its protein is CASSRPMGLAGAYEQYV.

This chain connects TRBV19 to TRBJ2-2; TRBD1 matches 9 bases. The CDR3 extends over 17 amino acids. The V and J ends lost 6 bases and 4 bases, in that order; junction bases with no gene match: 12. Germline lookup yields CDR1 LNHDA and CDR2 SQIVND (reference sequence). The CDR3 reads CASRRSGTGSGTGELFF. In DNA form, the CDR3 reads TGTGCCAGTAGGCGCTCCGGGACAGGGTCAGGCACCGGGGAGCTGTTTTTT.

The chain employs TRBV19 and TRBJ1-1, with D possibly matching TRBD1 (5 bases). CDR1 LNHDA and CDR2 SQIVND come from the germline V gene (reference sequence). There are 13 residues in the CDR3. V was pared by 6 bases and J by 3 bases, with 11 bases between. CDR3 DNA sequence: TGTGCCAGTAGAACAGACAGCCACACTGAAGCTTTCTTT. Its protein is CASRTDSHTEAFF.

The chain recombines TRBV4-1 with TRBJ2-5; D possibly corresponds to TRBD1 (6 bases). The ends were cut back, 5 bases at V and 1 base at J, with 11 bases in the middle. CDR3 length: 14 amino acids. CDR1 is MGHRA, CDR2 YSYEKL, per germline. This CDR3 is CASSKMDSQETQYF. In DNA, the CDR3 is TGCGCCAGCAGCAAGATGGACAGCCAAGAGACCCAGTACTTC.

The rearrangement uses TRBV28 and TRBJ1-4, with D possibly TRBD1 on 6 matching bases. V lost 5 bases to trimming and J lost 12 bases, with 19 bases between them. Germline lookup yields CDR1 MDHEN and CDR2 SYDVKM. The CDR3 contains 14 residues. This CDR3 is CASSILRTDRELFF. CDR3 nucleotide sequence: TGTGCCAGCAGTATTCTCCGGACAGATCGGGAACTGTTTTTT.

Here the CDR3 reads CASSTTRNSPLHF. The CDR3 nucleotides are TGTGCCAGCAGCACCACGAGAAATTCACCCCTCCACTTT. J is TRBJ1-6 and V is TRBV12-3 or TRBV12-4; unclear D gene. The V end lost 6 bases, the J end lost 7 bases, and 10 bases lay between the germline ends. The CDR3 runs to 13 residues.

The V and J genes are TRBV2 and TRBJ2-3, with 12 bases fitting TRBD1. This CDR3 is 18 amino acids long. With 6 bases clipped from V and 2 bases from J, the junction kept 12 bases outside the gene matches. Germline lookup yields CDR1 SNHLY and CDR2 FYNNEI. The CDR3 DNA reads as TGTGCCAGCAGCCCCCTCCCGGGACAGGGGGCATTCACAGATACGCAGTATTTT. This codes for CASSPLPGQGAFTDTQYF.

This chain links TRBV30 with TRBJ2-3, with D perhaps TRBD2 (5 bases). CDR1 and CDR2 from the germline V gene are GTSNPN and SVGIG (reference sequence). This CDR3 comprises 12 residues. Trimming stripped 3 bases from V and 6 bases from J, with 10 bases between. The CDR3 loop reads CAWSPRGDTQYF. CDR3 nucleotide sequence: TGTGCCTGGAGCCCCCGCGGGGATACGCAGTATTTT.

The genes are TRBV7-2 and TRBJ2-1, with 8 bases that match TRBD2. The CDR3 runs to 17 residues. CDR1 and CDR2 from the germline V gene are SGHTA and FQGNSA. The V segment lost 1 base and the J segment 0 bases; nucleotides outside the gene matches: 5. CDR3 loop: CASSLVRREVSYNEQFF. The CDR3 DNA sequence: TGTGCCAGCAGCTTAGTCCGGCGGGAGGTCTCCTACAATGAGCAGTTCTTC.

The V and J genes are TRBV12-3 or TRBV12-4 and TRBJ2-7; tentative D call: TRBD1 (5 bases). The CDR3 consists of 12 residues. Trimming took 5 bases from V and 3 from J, leaving 8 bases between them. CDR3 nucleotides: TGTGCCAGCAGTAAAACAGGCTACGAGCAGTACGTC. Residues: CASSKTGYEQYV.

This chain joins TRBV7-6 and TRBJ1-2, with a tentative D call TRBD1 (5 bases). The V end lost 1 base, the J end lost 6 bases, and 9 bases lay between the germline ends. Looked up from germline, CDR1 is SGHVS and CDR2 is FNYEAQ. The CDR3 runs 13 residues. CDR3 residues: CASSLVAGNGYTF. The CDR3 region has the DNA TGTGCCAGCAGCTTAGTTGCAGGGAATGGCTACACCTTC.

The rearrangement uses TRBV7-9 and TRBJ2-3, with a possible D match to TRBD2 (5 bases). Germline V gives CDR1 SEHNR, CDR2 FQNEAQ (reference sequence). The germline V and J ends were trimmed by 8 bases and 5 bases, with 8 bases remaining between them. This CDR3 has 11 amino acids. Written as DNA, the CDR3 is TGTGCCAGCGGCCGGGGAGATACGCAGTATTTT. Translating it yields CASGRGDTQYF. The whole variable domain, remainder taken from reference TRBV7-9 and TRBJ2-3, is DTGVSQNPRHKITKRGQNVTFRCDPISEHNRLYWYRQTLGQGPEFLTYFQNEAQLEKSRLLSDRFSAERPKGSFSTLEIQRTEQGDSAMYLCASGRGDTQYFGPGTRLTVL.

The V gene is TRBV6-2 or TRBV6-3, the J gene TRBJ1-5; D is perhaps TRBD1 (6 bases). This CDR3 spans 17 amino acids. From germline, CDR1 is MNHEY and CDR2 SVGEGT. Trimming removed 2 bases at V and 0 bases at J, with 14 bases between. In DNA, the CDR3 is TGTGCCAGCAGTTACCTCCGGGACACAAATAGCAATCAGCCCCAGCATTTT. It translates to CASSYLRDTNSNQPQHF.

The chain is built from TRBV24-1 and TRBJ1-3; tentative D call: TRBD1 (6 bases). This CDR3 spans 15 amino acids. Trimming took 5 bases from V and 0 from J, leaving 10 bases between them. In germline, CDR1 is KGHDR, CDR2 SFDVKD. CDR3: CATSAGQSSGNTIYF. In DNA, the CDR3 is TGTGCCACCAGTGCCGGACAGAGCTCTGGAAACACCATATATTTT.

The rearrangement links TRBV28 to TRBJ2-5; D is unresolved. The germline CDR1 and CDR2 sequences are MDHEN and SYDVKM. Trimming stripped 3 bases from V and 7 bases from J, with 24 bases between. There are 17 residues in the CDR3. The CDR3 is CASSFDPRSLTPGTQYF. The CDR3 DNA sequence: TGTGCCAGCAGTTTTGACCCCAGATCTTTAACGCCGGGGACCCAGTACTTC.

The CDR3 bases are TGTGCCAGCAGTTTCTCTCAGGAGCAGTTCTTC. The encoded protein is CASSFSQEQFF. The V gene is TRBV12-3 or TRBV12-4, the J gene TRBJ2-1; D unresolved. Trimming stripped 3 bases from V and 10 bases from J, with 7 bases between. This CDR3 spans 11 amino acids.

The chain links TRBV20-1 to TRBJ1-3; D call uncertain. CDR1 is DFQATT, CDR2 SNEGSKA, per germline (reference sequence). This CDR3 region has 11 residues. As DNA, the CDR3 is TGCAGCTCTGAGGCTGGAAACACCATATATTTT. Amino acids: CSSEAGNTIYF.

J is TRBJ2-6 and V is TRBV15; D is possibly TRBD2 (6 bases). Germline-derived CDR1 and CDR2 are LNHNV and YYDKDF (reference sequence). The CDR3 totals 18 residues. Trimming took 0 bases from V and 3 from J, leaving 15 bases between them. In nucleotides, the CDR3 is TGTGCCACCAGCAGAGAGATAGCGGCCTTAAGTGGGGCCAACGTCCTGACTTTC. Amino acid sequence: CATSREIAALSGANVLTF. The complete variable domain, with remaining parts taken from reference TRBV15 and TRBJ2-6, reads DAMVIQNPRYQVTQFGKPVTLSCSQTLNHNVMYWYQQKSSQAPKLLFHYYDKDFNNEADTPDNFQSRRPNTSFCFLDIRSPGLGDTAMYLCATSREIAALSGANVLTFGAGSRLTVL.

V is TRBV11-3 and J is TRBJ1-1; D possibly corresponds to TRBD1 (6 bases). This CDR3 has 14 amino acids. CDR1 and CDR2 (germline): SGHNT, YENEEA. Trimming removed 0 bases at V and 1 base at J, with 6 bases between. The CDR3 loop reads CASSLDRGNTEAFF. CDR3 bases: TGTGCCAGCAGCTTAGACAGGGGGAACACTGAAGCTTTCTTT.

The gene calls are TRBV6-5 and TRBJ2-5; 10 nucleotides line up with TRBD2. V lost 6 bases, J lost 5 bases, and 9 bases stayed unmatched. The CDR3 covers 15 residues. Germline loops: CDR1 MNHEY, CDR2 SVGAGI. For the CDR3, the DNA is TGTGCCAGCAGGCCAGCGGGAGGGCTTCTGGAGACCCAGTACTTC. Protein product: CASRPAGGLLETQYF.